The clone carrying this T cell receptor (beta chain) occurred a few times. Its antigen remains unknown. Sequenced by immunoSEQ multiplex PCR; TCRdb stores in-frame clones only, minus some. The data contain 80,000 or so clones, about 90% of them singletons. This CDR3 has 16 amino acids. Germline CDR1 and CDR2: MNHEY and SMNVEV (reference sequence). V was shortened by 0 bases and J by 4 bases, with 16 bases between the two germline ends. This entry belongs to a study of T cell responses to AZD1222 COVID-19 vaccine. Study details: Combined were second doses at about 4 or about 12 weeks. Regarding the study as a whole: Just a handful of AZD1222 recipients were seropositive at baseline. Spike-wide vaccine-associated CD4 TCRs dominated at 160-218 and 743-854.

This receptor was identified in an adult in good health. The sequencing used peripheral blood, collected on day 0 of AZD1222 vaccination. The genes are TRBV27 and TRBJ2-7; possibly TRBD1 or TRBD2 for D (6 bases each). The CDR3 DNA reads TGTGCCAGCAGTTTATCGCAGGGGCGACTAGGTTACGAGCAGTACTTC. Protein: CASSLSQGRLGYEQYF.